This T cell receptor beta chain was found in a study of PD-1 blockade in classical Hodgkin lymphoma. Time point reported: newly diagnosed, previously untreated cHL patient sample. Comparators were PBMCs taken from newly diagnosed, untreated classical Hodgkin lymphoma. The data were produced by immunoSEQ multiplex PCR, yet TCRdb's version contains in-frame clones alone and is incomplete. The table shows 70,000 or so clones, with roughly 93% occurring only once. General study results and limits: Reported findings placed baseline TCR diversity lower in newly diagnosed patients (compared with healthy donors). Repertoire differences have undefined causes, possibly disease activity or prior therapy.

Turning to this clone: Its antigen is not known.

Germline V gene data show CDR1 as SGHTS and CDR2 as YDEGEE. With 4 bases clipped from V and 2 bases from J, the junction kept 4 bases outside the gene matches. CDR3 length equals 15 residues. The genes are TRBV5-8 and TRBJ2-1; 9 bases line up with TRBD2. This receptor was identified in a human donor with classical Hodgkin lymphoma. The source material was peripheral blood mononuclear cells (PBMCs). CDR3 sequence reads: CASSQGLATYNEQFF. DNA for the CDR3: TGTGCCAGCAGCCAGGGACTAGCAACCTACAATGAGCAGTTCTTC.